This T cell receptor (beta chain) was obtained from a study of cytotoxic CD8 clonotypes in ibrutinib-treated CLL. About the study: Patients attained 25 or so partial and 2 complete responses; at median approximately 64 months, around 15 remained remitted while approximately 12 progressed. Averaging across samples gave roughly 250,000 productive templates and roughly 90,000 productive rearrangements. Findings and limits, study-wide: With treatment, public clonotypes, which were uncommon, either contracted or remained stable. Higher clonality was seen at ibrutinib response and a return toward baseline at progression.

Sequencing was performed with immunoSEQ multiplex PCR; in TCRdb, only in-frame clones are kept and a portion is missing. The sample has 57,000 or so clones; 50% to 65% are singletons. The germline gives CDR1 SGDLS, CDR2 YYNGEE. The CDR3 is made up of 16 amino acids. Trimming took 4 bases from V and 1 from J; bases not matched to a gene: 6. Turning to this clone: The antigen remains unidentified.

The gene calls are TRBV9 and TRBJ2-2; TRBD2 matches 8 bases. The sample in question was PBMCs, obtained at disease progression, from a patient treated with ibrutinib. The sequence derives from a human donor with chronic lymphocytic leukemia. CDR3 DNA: TGTGCCAGCAGCCGGTCGACTAGCGAGAACACCGGGGAGCTGTTTTTT. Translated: CASSRSTSENTGELFF.